One sample yielded the 29 T cell receptor beta chains listed below, sequenced in a study of blood T cell repertoires in COVID-19. Generated by immunoSEQ multiplex PCR, the TCRdb table keeps only in-frame clones and is missing some. This repertoire shows about 340,000 clones, around nine tenths found once; its top ten account for under 3.5%. Sequencing was performed on peripheral blood. The receptors were gathered from a woman under 30 who had recovered from COVID-19.

This rearrangement joins TRBV27 to TRBJ2-3; possibly TRBD1 for D (5 bases). The V gene's germline CDR1 is MNHEY and CDR2 SMNVEV (reference sequence). V gave up 2 bases and J gave up 6 bases, with 15 bases separating them. The CDR3 runs 15 residues. CDR3 DNA sequence: TGTGCCAGCAGTTTAAAGGGGCTCTTTTGGGATACGCAGTATTTT. Protein: CASSLKGLFWDTQYF.

The chain employs TRBV11-2 and TRBJ2-7, with TRBD2 matching over 12 bases. In germline, CDR1 is SGHAT, CDR2 FQNNGV. V dropped 3 bases and J dropped 4; count of bases not matched to a gene: 4. This CDR3 region has 15 residues. CDR3 sequence: CASSFGLAGGYEQYV. CDR3 in DNA: TGTGCCAGCAGCTTCGGGCTAGCGGGAGGGTACGAGCAGTACGTC.

The chain joins TRBV11-2 to TRBJ2-3, with D possibly matching TRBD1 (6 bases). The germline V and J ends were trimmed by 1 base and 12 bases, with 8 bases remaining between them. CDR3 length: 11 residues. CDR1 SGHAT and CDR2 FQNNGV come from the germline V gene. This CDR3 is CASSLVGGQYF. The CDR3 nucleotides read TGTGCCAGCAGCTTAGTAGGGGGACAGTATTTT.

The V and J genes are TRBV6-2 or TRBV6-3 and TRBJ2-7; 9 bases are shared with TRBD2. This CDR3 is built from 16 residues. Looked up from germline, CDR1 is MNHEY and CDR2 is SVGEGT. The J segment lost 3 bases and the V segment lost 6 bases, leaving 12 bases of the junction unmatched. This CDR3 reads CASRPTSGRNNYEQYV. CDR3 in DNA: TGTGCCAGCAGACCTACTAGCGGGCGTAACAACTACGAGCAGTACGTC.

V and J are TRBV2 and TRBJ1-6, with a weak D call TRBD1 (6 bases). This CDR3 is built from 14 residues. Germline V gene lookup returns CDR1 SNHLY and CDR2 FYNNEI. The V and J ends lost 5 bases and 8 bases respectively, with 13 bases between them. The CDR3 DNA is TGTGCCAGCAGTTTTCAGGGGCCCTATTCACCCCTCCACTTT. Protein product: CASSFQGPYSPLHF.

J is TRBJ2-3 and V is TRBV12-5, with TRBD1 matching 8 bases. The germline CDR1 and CDR2 sequences are LGHNT and FRNRAP. V lost 6 bases, J lost 2 bases, and 7 bases stayed unmatched. The CDR3 is made up of 15 amino acids. CDR3 nucleotide sequence: TGTGCTAGTGGCCCAACGGACAGGGACACAGATACGCAGTATTTT. Its protein is CASGPTDRDTDTQYF.

The rearrangement joins TRBV6-5 to TRBJ1-2; no firm D call. The CDR3 loop spans 14 amino acids. CDR1 is MNHEY and CDR2 is SVGAGI in the germline V gene. The germline V and J ends were trimmed by 0 bases and 8 bases, with 13 bases remaining between them. The CDR3 DNA is TGTGCCAGCAGTTACTCGGGCAGAAGCCAGGGCTACACCTTC. Translation gives CASSYSGRSQGYTF.

The chain recombines TRBV3-1 (or the pseudogene TRBV3-2) with TRBJ2-1; TRBD2 agrees at 10 bases. The CDR3 sequence is 16 residues long. From germline, CDR1 is LGHDT and CDR2 YNNKEL (reference sequence). J was trimmed by 5 bases and V by 1 base; bases with no gene match: 5. In nucleotides, the CDR3 is TGTGCCAGCAGCCAAGTCTCCAGCGGGAGGGACAATGAGCAGTTCTTC. Translating it yields CASSQVSSGRDNEQFF.

The gene calls are TRBV30 and TRBJ2-2; D unresolved. This CDR3 is 16 amino acids long. With 0 bases removed from V and 2 bases from J, the gap between germline ends came to 13 bases. The germline gives CDR1 GTSNPN, CDR2 SVGIG (reference sequence). This chain's CDR3 is CAWSVLGRENTGELFF. CDR3 nucleotide sequence: TGTGCCTGGAGTGTACTTGGTCGAGAAAACACCGGGGAGCTGTTTTTT.

This sequence joins TRBV18 and TRBJ2-7, with D unclear. Germline V lookup: CDR1 KGHSH, CDR2 LQKENI. V shed 3 bases and J shed 4 bases, with 7 bases lying between them. The CDR3 has 12 amino acids. CDR3 nucleotide sequence: TGTGCCAGCTCACCTGGAGTTTACGAGCAGTACGTC. Amino acid sequence: CASSPGVYEQYV.

This sequence joins TRBV30 and TRBJ2-1, with 14 bases lining up with TRBD2. Germline V gene sequence: CDR1 GTSNPN, CDR2 SVGIG (reference sequence). V lost 5 bases and J lost 9; bases outside the gene matches: 3. The CDR3 length is 13 residues. CDR3 region: CAWGLAGGGEQFF. Here the CDR3 DNA reads TGTGCCTGGGGACTAGCGGGAGGAGGTGAGCAGTTCTTC.

The chain employs TRBV18 and TRBJ2-7, with 10 bases lining up with TRBD1. V lost 4 bases to trimming and J lost 4 bases; unmatched junction nucleotides: 1. This CDR3 region has 13 residues. Per germline, CDR1 KGHSH and CDR2 LQKENI. The CDR3 nucleotides are TGTGCCAGCTCACTGGACAGGGGGTACGAGCAGTACGTC. Protein product: CASSLDRGYEQYV.

This chain joins TRBV19 and TRBJ1-5; 10 bases are a match to TRBD1. Per the germline V gene, CDR1 is LNHDA and CDR2 is SQIVND (reference sequence). After removal of 3 bases from V and 5 bases from J, the junction contained 4 bases not matched to a gene. CDR3 size: 15 residues. CDR3 sequence (DNA): TGTGCCAGTAGTATCCGGGACAGGGGCCATCAGCCCCAGCATTTT. It codes for CASSIRDRGHQPQHF.

This chain links TRBV9 with TRBJ2-1; weak D call: TRBD2 (6 bases). Germline loops: CDR1 SGDLS, CDR2 YYNGEE. V was trimmed by 2 bases and J by 0 bases, leaving 24 bases between them. The CDR3 extends over 20 amino acids. CDR3 sequence: CASSVVGLAPFYSSYNEQFF. The CDR3 DNA is TGTGCCAGCAGCGTCGTGGGGCTAGCGCCCTTTTATAGCTCCTACAATGAGCAGTTCTTC.

The rearrangement joins TRBV10-3 to TRBJ1-1; possibly TRBD1 for D (5 bases). The CDR3 totals 14 residues. Germline lookup yields CDR1 ENHRY and CDR2 SYGVKD. V gave up 4 bases and J gave up 1 base, with 10 bases separating them. CDR3 residues: CAISARQTNTEAFF. CDR3 sequence (DNA): TGTGCCATCAGTGCCAGACAGACGAACACTGAAGCTTTCTTT.

The chain links TRBV7-2 to TRBJ2-2, with D possibly being TRBD2 (5 bases). The V end was cut by 4 bases, the J end by 6 bases, with 12 bases between. From germline, CDR1 is SGHTA and CDR2 FQGNSA. The CDR3 consists of 14 residues. The chain's CDR3 is CASSSPRVPGELFF. The CDR3 nucleotides read TGTGCCAGCAGCTCACCGAGGGTCCCCGGGGAGCTGTTTTTT.

The rearrangement joins TRBV7-2 to TRBJ2-2; 7 bases line up with TRBD1. V was clipped by 5 bases and J by 2 bases; unmatched bases: 8. The CDR3 sequence is 16 residues long. The V gene's germline CDR1 is SGHTA and CDR2 FQGNSA. The CDR3 region has the DNA TGTGCCAGCAGCCCACGCCGGACAGGCAACACCGGGGAGCTGTTTTTT. This codes for CASSPRRTGNTGELFF. Supplemented by reference TRBV7-2 and TRBJ2-2, the full variable domain reads GAGVSQSPSNKVTEKGKDVELRCDPISGHTALYWYRQSLGQGLEFLIYFQGNSAPDKSGLPSDRFSAERTGGSVSTLTIQRTQQEDSAVYLCASSPRRTGNTGELFFGEGSRLTVL.

The V call is TRBV4-3, the J call TRBJ1-1; 7 positions match TRBD1. V shed 0 bases and J 3 bases; nucleotides not matched to a gene: 16. Germline V gene sequence: CDR1 LGHNA, CDR2 YSLEER. This CDR3 is built from 19 residues. In nucleotides, the CDR3 is TGCGCCAGCAGCCAAGATCGAGGTTCACAGGGGCGCGGCGACACTGAAGCTTTCTTT. Translating it yields CASSQDRGSQGRGDTEAFF.

This chain uses TRBV12-3 or TRBV12-4 with TRBJ1-3; no definite D call. The length of the CDR3 is 13 residues. Trimming took 3 bases from V and 0 from J, leaving 3 bases between them. The CDR3, as DNA: TGTGCCAGCAGTTTGGCCTCTGGAAACACCATATATTTT. This translates into CASSLASGNTIYF.

The chain joins TRBV5-1 to TRBJ1-2; D is possibly TRBD1 (6 bases). Trimming took off 3 bases at V and 0 bases at J, with 9 bases between the two ends. The V gene's germline CDR1 is SGHRS and CDR2 YFSETQ. The CDR3 is 14 residues long. Here the CDR3 DNA reads TGCGCCAGCAGCTGGGACATGCCTAACTATGGCTACACCTTC. Protein product: CASSWDMPNYGYTF. The full variable domain, its missing parts supplied by reference TRBV5-1 and TRBJ1-2, is KAGVTQTPRYLIKTRGQQVTLSCSPISGHRSVSWYQQTPGQGLQFLFEYFSETQRNKGNFPGRFSGRQFSNSRSEMNVSTLELGDSALYLCASSWDMPNYGYTFGSGTRLTVV.

This clone was picked up a small number of times. The chain employs TRBV19 and TRBJ1-1, with D maybe TRBD1 (5 bases). Germline-derived CDR1 and CDR2 are LNHDA and SQIVND (reference sequence). Deletions cut 6 bases from V and 3 bases from J, with 14 bases between. The CDR3 contains 14 residues. CDR3 loop: CASSLARGDTEAFF. CDR3 DNA: TGTGCCAGTAGCCTCGCCCGGGGGGACACTGAAGCTTTCTTT.

This chain connects TRBV11-3 to TRBJ2-1, with 8 bases fitting TRBD2. Per germline, CDR1 SGHNT and CDR2 YENEEA. V trimming: 5 bases; J trimming: 2 bases; junction bases outside the gene matches: 14. The CDR3 is made up of 18 amino acids. The CDR3 DNA sequence: TGTGCCAGCAGCATCCGGGGGGGAGGGGTTGCTACCTACAATGAGCAGTTCTTC. Amino acids: CASSIRGGGVATYNEQFF.

J is TRBJ1-2 and V is TRBV24-1; D remains unclear. CDR1 and CDR2 from the germline V gene are KGHDR and SFDVKD. The V and J ends lost 3 bases and 4 bases respectively, with 11 bases between them. The length of the CDR3 is 14 residues. In DNA form, the CDR3 reads TGTGCCACCAGTGATCGTACTAGCATCTATGGCTACACCTTC. This sequence encodes CATSDRTSIYGYTF.

V usage is TRBV4-1 and J usage is TRBJ1-2; 8 nucleotides match TRBD1. Germline V CDR1 and CDR2: MGHRA, YSYEKL. The junction had 7 bases not matched to a gene; V was cut back by 2 bases and J by 5 bases. CDR3 length equals 15 residues. The CDR3 region has the DNA TGCGCCAGCAGCCAATTCCAGGGGGCTGGATATGGCTACACCTTC. Encoded protein: CASSQFQGAGYGYTF.

The rearrangement uses TRBV27 and TRBJ1-2; 11 nucleotides agree with TRBD1. CDR1 is MNHEY, CDR2 SMNVEV, per germline (reference sequence). With 4 bases clipped from V and 3 bases from J, the junction kept 4 bases outside the gene matches. This CDR3 is 15 amino acids long. CDR3: CASSSGQGAYYGYTF. The CDR3 DNA is TGTGCCAGCAGTTCCGGACAGGGGGCATACTATGGCTACACCTTC.

The CDR3 protein is CASSFSGIQDTEAFF. CDR3 sequence (DNA): TGTGCCAGCAGCTTTTCAGGGATTCAGGACACTGAAGCTTTCTTT. The rearrangement uses TRBV11-2 and TRBJ1-1; weak D call: TRBD1 (5 bases). Germline V CDR1 and CDR2: SGHAT, FQNNGV. The CDR3 loop spans 15 amino acids. Deletions cut 3 bases from V and 3 bases from J, with 14 bases between.

This clone was seen once. V usage is TRBV2 and J usage is TRBJ1-1; 11 bases align to TRBD1. V gave up 10 bases and J gave up 3 bases; unmatched junction bases: 10. CDR1 and CDR2 (germline): SNHLY, FYNNEI. The CDR3 is 15 amino acids. The CDR3 DNA reads as TGTGCCATGTCAGGACAGGGGGCAATGGACACTGAAGCTTTCTTT. Translated, it gives CAMSGQGAMDTEAFF.

This chain links TRBV6-5 with TRBJ2-5; TRBD1 aligns across 9 bases. The CDR3 is 15 amino acids. CDR1 is MNHEY, CDR2 SVGAGI, per germline. With 7 bases clipped from V and 5 bases from J, the junction kept 11 bases outside the gene matches. DNA of the CDR3: TGTGCCAGCATGGCATGGGGACAGGGAGGCGAGACCCAGTACTTC. Translated, it gives CASMAWGQGGETQYF.

The chain employs TRBV5-4 and TRBJ2-3; TRBD2 is a possible D gene (5 bases). The germline gives CDR1 SGHNT, CDR2 YYREEE (reference sequence). V was clipped by 6 bases and J by 0 bases, with 14 bases between them. The CDR3 sequence is 15 residues long. The CDR3 loop is CASTNRGRSTDTQYF. The CDR3 nucleotides read TGTGCCAGCACGAATCGCGGGCGCAGCACAGATACGCAGTATTTT. Variable domain in full (rest from reference TRBV5-4 and TRBJ2-3): ETGVTQSPTHLIKTRGQQVTLRCSSQSGHNTVSWYQQALGQGPQFIFQYYREEENGRGNFPPRFSGLQFPNYSSELNVNALELDDSALYLCASTNRGRSTDTQYFGPGTRLTVL.